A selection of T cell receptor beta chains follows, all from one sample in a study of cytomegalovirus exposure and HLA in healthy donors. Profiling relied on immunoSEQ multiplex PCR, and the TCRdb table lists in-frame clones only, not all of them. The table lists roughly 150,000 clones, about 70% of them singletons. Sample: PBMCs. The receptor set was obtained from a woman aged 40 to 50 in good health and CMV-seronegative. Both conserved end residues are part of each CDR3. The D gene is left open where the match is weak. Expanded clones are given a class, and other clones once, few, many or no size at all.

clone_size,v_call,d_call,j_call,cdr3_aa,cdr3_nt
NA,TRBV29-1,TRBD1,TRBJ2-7,CSVVRIGDSLYEQYF,TGCAGCGTTGTCCGCATAGGGGACAGCCTCTACGAGCAGTACTTC
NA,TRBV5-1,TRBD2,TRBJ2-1,CASSTSGGLAYNEQFF,TGCGCCAGCAGTACTAGCGGGGGGCTTGCCTACAATGAGCAGTTCTTC
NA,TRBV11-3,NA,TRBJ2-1,CASSSTKLVNEQFF,TGTGCCAGCAGCTCCACCAAGCTGGTGAATGAGCAGTTCTTC
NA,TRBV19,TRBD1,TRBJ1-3,CASIQGTASGNTIYF,TGTGCCAGTATTCAAGGGACAGCCTCTGGAAACACCATATATTTT
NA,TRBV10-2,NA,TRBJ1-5,CASTRHSNQPQHF,TGCGCCAGCACCAGACATAGCAATCAGCCCCAGCATTTT
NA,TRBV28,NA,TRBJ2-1,CASSSFGGTVDNEQFF,TGTGCCAGCAGTTCGTTCGGCGGGACCGTTGACAATGAGCAGTTCTTC
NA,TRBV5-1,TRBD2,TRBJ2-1,CASNLSTSGRARNEQFF,TGCGCCAGCAACTTATCGACTAGCGGGAGGGCTCGCAATGAGCAGTTCTTC
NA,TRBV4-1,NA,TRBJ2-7,CASSQADIGNYEQYF,TGCGCCAGCAGCCAGGCGGACATTGGGAACTACGAGCAGTACTTC
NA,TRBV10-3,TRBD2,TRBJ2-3,CAISPQVAGLGDTQYF,TGTGCCATCAGTCCTCAGGTAGCGGGCCTCGGGGATACGCAGTATTTT
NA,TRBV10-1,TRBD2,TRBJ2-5,CASSDLAGRVTQYF,TGCGCCAGCAGTGATCTAGCGGGTCGGGTGACCCAGTACTTC
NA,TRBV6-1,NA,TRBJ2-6,CASTVNGPKKVLTF,TGTGCCAGCACCGTAAACGGTCCAAAAAAGGTCCTGACTTTC
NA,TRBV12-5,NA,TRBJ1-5,CASGLGDTRRPQHF,TGTGCTAGTGGTTTGGGAGACACCCGCAGGCCCCAGCATTTT
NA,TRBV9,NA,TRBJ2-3,CASSVLATGSTDTQYF,TGTGCCAGCAGCGTACTTGCTACGGGGAGCACAGATACGCAGTATTTT
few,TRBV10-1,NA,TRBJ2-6,CASSDTGSGANVLTF,TGCGCCAGCAGCGATACAGGCTCTGGGGCCAACGTCCTGACTTTC
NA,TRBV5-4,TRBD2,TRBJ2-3,CASSLVGLAPSTDTQYF,TGTGCCAGCAGCTTGGTGGGACTAGCCCCCAGCACAGATACGCAGTATTTT
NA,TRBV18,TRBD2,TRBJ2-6,CASSPSPGTKNGANVLTF,TGTGCCAGCTCACCGTCCCCTGGGACTAAGAATGGGGCCAACGTCCTGACTTTC
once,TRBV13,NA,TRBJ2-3,CASSYGDTQYF,TGTGCCAGCAGCTACGGAGATACGCAGTATTTT
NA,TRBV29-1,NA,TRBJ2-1,CSVEDYVGNEQFF,TGCAGCGTTGAAGATTACGTCGGCAATGAGCAGTTCTTC
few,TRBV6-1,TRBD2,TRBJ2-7,CASSGGREGRGSYEQYF,TGTGCCAGCAGTGGAGGGAGGGAGGGTCGGGGCTCCTACGAGCAGTACTTC
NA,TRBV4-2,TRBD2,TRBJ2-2,CASSQDPGLAGLAGELFF,TGTGCCAGCAGCCAGGATCCCGGACTAGCGGGACTCGCCGGGGAGCTGTTTTTT
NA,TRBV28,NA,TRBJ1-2,CASSLSGGDGYTF,TGTGCCAGCAGTTTATCGGGGGGAGATGGCTACACCTTC
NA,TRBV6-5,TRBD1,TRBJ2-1,CASSYPGQGNEQFF,TGTGCCAGCAGTTACCCTGGACAGGGCAATGAGCAGTTCTTC
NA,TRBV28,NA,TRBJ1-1,CASSLPIREMNTEAFF,TGTGCCAGCAGTTTGCCTATCCGTGAAATGAACACTGAAGCTTTCTTT
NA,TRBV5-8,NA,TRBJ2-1,CASSLAGRRWGEQFF,TGTGCCAGCAGCTTGGCAGGGAGGCGGTGGGGTGAGCAGTTCTTC
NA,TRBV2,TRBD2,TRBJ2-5,CASSEYSGSAEGETQYF,TGTGCCAGCAGTGAATATAGCGGGAGTGCCGAAGGGGAGACCCAGTACTTC
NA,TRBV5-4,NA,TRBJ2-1,CASSLKGYSYNEQFF,TGTGCCAGCAGCTTGAAGGGGTACTCCTACAATGAGCAGTTCTTC
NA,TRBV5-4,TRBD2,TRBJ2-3,CASSRGVGTDTQYF,TGTGCCAGCAGCCGGGGGGTTGGCACAGATACGCAGTATTTT
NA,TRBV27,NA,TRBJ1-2,CASSLLAGNYGYTF,TGTGCCAGCAGTTTATTGGCCGGGAACTATGGCTACACCTTC
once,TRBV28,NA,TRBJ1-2,CASSSQQAPNYGYTF,TGTGCCAGCAGTTCGCAACAGGCCCCTAACTATGGCTACACCTTC
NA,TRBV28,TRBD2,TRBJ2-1,CASSSPSGGQNEQFF,TGTGCCAGCAGTTCGCCCAGCGGGGGCCAAAATGAGCAGTTCTTC
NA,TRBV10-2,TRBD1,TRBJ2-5,CASREGGRETQYF,TGCGCCAGCAGGGAAGGGGGCCGGGAGACCCAGTACTTC
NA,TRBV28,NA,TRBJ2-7,CASSSQGPTYEQYF,TGTGCCAGCAGTTCACAGGGTCCAACCTACGAGCAGTACTTC
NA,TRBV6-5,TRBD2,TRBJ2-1,CASSGGGLQQFF,TGTGCCAGCAGCGGGGGAGGGCTACAGCAGTTCTTC
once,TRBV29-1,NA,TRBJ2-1,CSVEIAYNEQFF,TGCAGCGTTGAAATCGCCTACAATGAGCAGTTCTTC
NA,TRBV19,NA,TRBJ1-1,CASSSFRKKGHHEAFF,TGTGCCAGTAGCTCCTTTAGAAAAAAGGGACACCATGAAGCTTTCTTT
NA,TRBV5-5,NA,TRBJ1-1,CASSFTTGGTEAFF,TGTGCCAGCAGCTTCACCACGGGGGGCACTGAAGCTTTCTTT
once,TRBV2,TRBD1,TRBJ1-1,CASSEYPLTGGYTEAFF,TGTGCCAGCAGTGAATATCCCTTGACAGGGGGGTACACTGAAGCTTTCTTT
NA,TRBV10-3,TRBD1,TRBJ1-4,CAISPTQGAGEKLFF,TGTGCCATCAGCCCTACGCAGGGGGCTGGTGAAAAACTGTTTTTT
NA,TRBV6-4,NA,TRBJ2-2,CASSFTDTGELFF,TGTGCCAGCAGCTTTACGGACACCGGGGAGCTGTTTTTT
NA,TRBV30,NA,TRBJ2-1,CAWRAGSYNEQFF,TGTGCCTGGAGAGCCGGGTCCTACAATGAGCAGTTCTTC
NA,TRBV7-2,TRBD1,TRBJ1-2,CASSSDREDGYTF,TGTGCCAGCAGCTCGGACAGGGAAGATGGCTACACCTTC
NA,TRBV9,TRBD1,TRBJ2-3,CASGSTGSTDTQYF,TGTGCCAGCGGATCGACAGGGAGCACAGATACGCAGTATTTT
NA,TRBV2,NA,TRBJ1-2,CASTFTGTTTDGYTF,TGTGCCAGCACTTTCACAGGGACGACCACGGACGGCTACACCTTC
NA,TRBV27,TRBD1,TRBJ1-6,CASSRTGGASYNSPLHF,TGTGCCAGCAGCCGGACAGGGGGCGCCTCCTATAATTCACCCCTCCACTTT